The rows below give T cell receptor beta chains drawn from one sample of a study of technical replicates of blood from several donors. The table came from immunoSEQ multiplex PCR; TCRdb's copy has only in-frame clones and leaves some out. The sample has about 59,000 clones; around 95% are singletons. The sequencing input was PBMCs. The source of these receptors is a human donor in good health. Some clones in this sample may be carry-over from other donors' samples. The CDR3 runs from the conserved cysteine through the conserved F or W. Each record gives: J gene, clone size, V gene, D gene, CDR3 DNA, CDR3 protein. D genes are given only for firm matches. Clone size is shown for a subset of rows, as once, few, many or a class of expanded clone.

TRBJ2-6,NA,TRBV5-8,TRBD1,TGTGCCAGCAGCTTAATCACAGGGGGATGGGCCAACGTCCTGACTTTC,CASSLITGGWANVLTF
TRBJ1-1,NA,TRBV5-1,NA,TGCGCCAGCAGCTTGGGACAGGTCGGTGGATCTGAAGCTTTCTTT,CASSLGQVGGSEAFF
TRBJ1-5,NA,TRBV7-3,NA,TGTGCCAGCAGCGTAGAGACAGTTCCTAATCAGCCCCAGCATTTT,CASSVETVPNQPQHF
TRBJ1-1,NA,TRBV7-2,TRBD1,TGTGCCAGCTCCGGACAGGGGAACACTGAAGCTTTCTTT,CASSGQGNTEAFF
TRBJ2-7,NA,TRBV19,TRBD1,TGTGCCAGTAGTCACAATACTAGGCAGGGGGCCAACGAGCAGTACTTC,CASSHNTRQGANEQYF
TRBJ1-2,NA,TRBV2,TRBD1,TGTGCCAGCATCTGGTCCTTACAGGGGCTGTACACCTTC,CASIWSLQGLYTF
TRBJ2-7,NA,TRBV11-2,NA,TGTGCCAGCAGCTTAGATCGGTTCGAGCAGTACTTC,CASSLDRFEQYF
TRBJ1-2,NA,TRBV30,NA,TGTGCCTGGTACAGGAGTGGCTACACCTTC,CAWYRSGYTF
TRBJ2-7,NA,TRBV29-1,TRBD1,TGCAGCGTTGAATGCGGGACAGGTGAATTTCCATCCTACGAGCAGTACTTC,CSVECGTGEFPSYEQYF
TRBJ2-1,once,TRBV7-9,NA,TGTGCCAGCAGCAGTGTTTCTGGCAGAAACAATGAGCAGTTCTTC,CASSSVSGRNNEQFF